The TCR beta chain described here comes from a study of CD8 T cell repertoires and HIV-1 epitope variants. Background on the study: Each of Twenty-five Gag and Nef epitope peptides stimulated a separate culture. Control wells had CMV/EBV/flu peptides, negative Ebola AY9, or no peptide. Tested: three Gag epitope families, Nef HW9 and YT9.

For this clone: Its specificity is not known.

The CDR3 spans 15 residues. Germline V gene lookup returns CDR1 SGDLS and CDR2 YYNGEE. Trimming stripped 4 bases from V and 5 bases from J, with 15 bases between. Survey-depth immunoSEQ sequencing covered TCR beta CDR3 regions. Clones were read by immunoSEQ multiplex PCR, and TCRdb kept only the in-frame ones, dropping some. The data contain around 3,800 clones, about 70% of them singletons. The sequence was obtained from a male donor with HIV. Input material: cultured CD8+ T cells derived from PBMCs. The chain combines TRBV9 with TRBJ2-2, with a tentative D call TRBD1 (6 bases). CDR3 bases: TGTGCCAGCAGCCTAACGCCGGACAGAACCGGGGAGCTGTTTTTT. It specifies CASSLTPDRTGELFF.